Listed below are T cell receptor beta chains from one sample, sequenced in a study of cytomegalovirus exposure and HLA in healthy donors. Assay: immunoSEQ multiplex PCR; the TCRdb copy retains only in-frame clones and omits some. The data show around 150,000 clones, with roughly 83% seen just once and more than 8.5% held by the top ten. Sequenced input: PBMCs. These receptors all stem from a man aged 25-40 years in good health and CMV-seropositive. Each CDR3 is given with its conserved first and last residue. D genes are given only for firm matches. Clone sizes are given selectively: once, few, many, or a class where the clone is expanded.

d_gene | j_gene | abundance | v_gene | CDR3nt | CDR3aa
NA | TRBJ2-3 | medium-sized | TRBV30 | TGTGCCTGGAGTCCGACTCCCGATACGCAGTATTTT | CAWSPTPDTQYF
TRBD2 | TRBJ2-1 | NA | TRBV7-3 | TGTGCCAGCAGCTCCACTGTGGCGGGAGGTTACAATGAGCAGTTCTTC | CASSSTVAGGYNEQFF
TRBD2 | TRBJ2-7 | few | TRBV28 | TGTGCCAGCAACCCCGGACTAGCGGGAGCGTACGAGCAGTACTTC | CASNPGLAGAYEQYF
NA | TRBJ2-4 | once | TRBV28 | TGTGCCAGCACTGGACATACGATAGCCAAAAACATTCAGTACTTC | CASTGHTIAKNIQYF
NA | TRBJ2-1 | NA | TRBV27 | TGTGCCAGCAGTTTCAAGATAACGCGGGAAGACAATGAGCAGTTCTTC | CASSFKITREDNEQFF
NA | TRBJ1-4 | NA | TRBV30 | TGTGCCTGGATAAGGCAAGGGGAGGCGGAAAAACTGTTTTTT | CAWIRQGEAEKLFF
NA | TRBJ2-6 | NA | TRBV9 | TGTGCCAGCAGCGTAGCTCTGCGATATACTGGGGCCAACGTCCTGACTTTC | CASSVALRYTGANVLTF
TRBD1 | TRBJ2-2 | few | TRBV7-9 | TGTGCCAGCAGCTTGAGACAGGGGGGAACCGGGGAGCTGTTTTTT | CASSLRQGGTGELFF
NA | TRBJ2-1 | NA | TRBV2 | TGTGCCAGCAGTGGAAGCCAGGGCTACAATGAGCAGTTCTTC | CASSGSQGYNEQFF
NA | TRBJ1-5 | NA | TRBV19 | TGTGCCAGTAGTATACGCAGGGGAGAGCCCCAGCATTTT | CASSIRRGEPQHF
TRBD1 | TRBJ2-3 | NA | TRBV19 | TGTGCCAGTACCGACAGGGCGAACGGCCCAGATACGCAGTATTTT | CASTDRANGPDTQYF
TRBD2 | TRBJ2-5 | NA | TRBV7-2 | TGTGCCAGCAGCTCCAACCGACTAGCGGGGTTCCAAGAGACCCAGTACTTC | CASSSNRLAGFQETQYF
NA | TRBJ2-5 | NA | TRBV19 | TGTGCCAGTAGCGAGAGAGGAGAGACCCAGTACTTC | CASSERGETQYF
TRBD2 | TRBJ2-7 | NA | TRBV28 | TGTGCCAGCAGCCCCCTAGCGGTAAGCTCCTACGAGCAGTACTTC | CASSPLAVSSYEQYF
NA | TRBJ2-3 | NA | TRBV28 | TGTGCCAGCAGTTTGGTGAAGGGGCGCACAGATACGCAGTATTTT | CASSLVKGRTDTQYF
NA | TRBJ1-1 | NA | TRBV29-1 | TGCAGCGTTTGTGTCACAGAAAGGACTGAAGCTTTCTTT | CSVCVTERTEAFF
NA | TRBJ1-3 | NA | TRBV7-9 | TGTGCCAGCAGCGTGCGGGGCGAAGGAAACACCATATATTTT | CASSVRGEGNTIYF
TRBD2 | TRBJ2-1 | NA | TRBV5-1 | TGCGCCAGCACGCGGGAGGGAAACTACAATGAGCAGTTCTTC | CASTREGNYNEQFF
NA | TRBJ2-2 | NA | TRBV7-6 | TGTGCCAGCAGCTCCAGGGTTTCCGGGGAGCTGTTTTTT | CASSSRVSGELFF
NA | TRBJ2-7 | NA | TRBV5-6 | TGTGCCAGCAGTGCAGGATTCATGAGATCCTACGAGCAGTACTTC | CASSAGFMRSYEQYF
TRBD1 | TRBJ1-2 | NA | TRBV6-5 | TGTGCCAGCAGTGGCAGGGGGCAATTCGATGGCTACACCTTC | CASSGRGQFDGYTF
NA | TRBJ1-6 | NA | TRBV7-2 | TGTGCCAGCAGCTTAGGCAGGTCCAATAATTCACCCCTCCACTTT | CASSLGRSNNSPLHF
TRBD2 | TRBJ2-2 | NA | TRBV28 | TGTGCCAGCAGTCGCGGGGGGGCAGGCGGGGAGCTGTTTTTT | CASSRGGAGGELFF
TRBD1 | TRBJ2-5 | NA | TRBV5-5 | TGTGCCAGCAGCTTGGCCGGGACAGCAGAGACCCAGTACTTC | CASSLAGTAETQYF
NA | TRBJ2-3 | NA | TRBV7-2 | TGTGCCAGCAGCCCCGGACAGATTGCGGATACGCAGTATTTT | CASSPGQIADTQYF
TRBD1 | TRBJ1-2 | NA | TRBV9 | TGTGCCAGCAGCGTAGATTACTGGAGCCAGGGGGATGGCTACACCTTC | CASSVDYWSQGDGYTF
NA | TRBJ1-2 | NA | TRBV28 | TGTGCCAGCAGCTGGGACACTGGCTACACCTTC | CASSWDTGYTF
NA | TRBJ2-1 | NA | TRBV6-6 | TGTGCCAGCAGCCCCCGGTTGGAGCGGCCATTCAATGAGCAGTTCTTC | CASSPRLERPFNEQFF
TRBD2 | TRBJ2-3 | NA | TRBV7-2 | TGTGCCAGCAGCTTGGTAAGCGGGGGCACAGATACGCAGTATTTT | CASSLVSGGTDTQYF
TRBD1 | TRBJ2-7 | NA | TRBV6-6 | TGTGCCAGCAGTTACGATGGACAGGGCTACGAGCAGTACTTC | CASSYDGQGYEQYF
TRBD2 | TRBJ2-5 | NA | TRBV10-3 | TGTGCCATCAGCCCGACTAGCGGGGAGACCCAGTACTTC | CAISPTSGETQYF
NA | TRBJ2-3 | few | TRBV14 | TGTGCCAGCAGCCAAGCCATGACAGATACGCAGTATTTT | CASSQAMTDTQYF
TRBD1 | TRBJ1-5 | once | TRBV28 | TGTGCCAGCAGTTTATATGGACAGGGGGGTCAGCCCCAGCATTTT | CASSLYGQGGQPQHF
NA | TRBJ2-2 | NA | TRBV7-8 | TGTGCCAGCAGCTTGTACAGGGTCAACACCGGGGAGCTGTTTTTT | CASSLYRVNTGELFF
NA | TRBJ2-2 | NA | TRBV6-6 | TGTGCCAGCACGTCGCCCCAGGTGGCCGGGGAGCTGTTTTTT | CASTSPQVAGELFF
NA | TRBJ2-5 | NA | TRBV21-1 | TGTGCCAGCAGCGTCAGACAGGGGGCTTTAAAGACCCAGTACTTC | CASSVRQGALKTQYF
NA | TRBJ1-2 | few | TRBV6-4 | TGTGCCAGCAGTGACGACAGGAACTATGGCTACACCTTC | CASSDDRNYGYTF